These 21 T cell receptor beta chains originate from one sample sequenced in a study of shared clonotypes between healthy human individuals. Measured with immunoSEQ multiplex PCR; TCRdb has only the in-frame clones, and not every one. The table includes approximately 2.1 million clones, 85% to 95% detected once. The specimen sequenced was naive CD4+ T cells from PBMCs. Subset in this sample: CD45RA+ positively selected. These receptors originate from a man aged 18 to 30 in good health. Some clones in this sample may be carry-over from other donors' samples.

The chain employs TRBV6-6 and TRBJ2-7, with D possibly being TRBD2 (5 bases). The CDR3 length is 15 residues. Between the trimmed V and J ends, which lost 2 bases and 0 bases, there was a span of 11 bases. Germline-derived CDR1 and CDR2 are MNHNY and SVGAGI (reference sequence). CDR3 DNA sequence: TGTGCCAGCAGTTACCGGACGGGAAGCTCCTACGAGCAGTACTTC. It yields the protein CASSYRTGSSYEQYF.

The chain recombines TRBV7-3 with TRBJ2-3, with a possible D match to TRBD2 (6 bases). Germline loops: CDR1 SGHTA, CDR2 FQGTGA. Trimming took off 2 bases at V and 6 bases at J, with 6 bases between the two ends. CDR3 length: 12 amino acids. In DNA, the CDR3 is TGTGCCAGCAGCTTACTAGCGGATACGCAGTATTTT. Translated: CASSLLADTQYF.

This clone has just one count. This sequence joins TRBV6-5 and TRBJ1-1; D is perhaps TRBD1 (5 bases). Per germline, CDR1 MNHEY and CDR2 SVGAGI. This CDR3 comprises 12 residues. Trimming removed 6 bases at V and 3 bases at J, with 8 bases between. The CDR3 protein is CASRGPDTEAFF. The CDR3 DNA reads TGTGCCAGCAGGGGGCCGGACACTGAAGCTTTCTTT.

The chain joins TRBV19 to TRBJ1-2, with D possibly being TRBD1 (6 bases). The CDR3 totals 14 residues. The germline V gene encodes CDR1 LNHDA and CDR2 SQIVND (reference sequence). The V end was cut by 9 bases, the J end by 4 bases, with 18 bases between. CDR3 in amino acids: CASLDSLSSYGYTF. The CDR3 DNA reads TGTGCCAGCCTGGACAGCTTATCCAGCTATGGCTACACCTTC.

The sample holds one count of this clone. The chain links TRBV27 to TRBJ1-4; D unclear. Trimming stripped 2 bases from V and 4 bases from J, with 17 bases between. CDR1 is MNHEY and CDR2 is SMNVEV in the germline V gene (reference sequence). This CDR3 is built from 17 residues. This chain's CDR3 is CASSLRGPFGGNEKLFF. CDR3 nucleotides: TGTGCCAGCAGTTTACGGGGTCCGTTCGGAGGTAATGAAAAACTGTTTTTT.

V is TRBV30 and J is TRBJ2-1; TRBD1 might be the D (5 bases). V lost 2 bases and J lost 9, with 11 bases in between. Germline CDR1 GTSNPN, CDR2 SVGIG (reference sequence). This CDR3 spans 12 amino acids. The CDR3 DNA sequence: TGTGCCTGGAGTACACGTGGGGCTGAGCAGTTCTTC. It translates to CAWSTRGAEQFF. Complete variable domain (other parts from reference TRBV30 and TRBJ2-1): SQTIHQWPATLVQPVGSPLSLECTVEGTSNPNLYWYRQAAGRGLQLLFYSVGIGQISSEVPQNLSASRPQDRQFILSSKKLLLSDSGFYLCAWSTRGAEQFFGPGTRLTVL.

The chain combines TRBV29-1 with TRBJ2-5; the D gene could be TRBD1 or TRBD2 (5 bases each). This CDR3 comprises 13 residues. The V gene's germline CDR1 is SQVTM and CDR2 ANQGSEA. V lost 5 bases and J 1 base, leaving 11 bases between the germline ends. DNA of the CDR3: TGCAGCGTTTCTGGGGGTCCCCAAGAGACCCAGTACTTC. Translated: CSVSGGPQETQYF.

This clone was recorded once. J is TRBJ2-7 and V is TRBV19; possibly TRBD1 for D (6 bases). The V and J ends lost 4 bases and 2 bases respectively, with 15 bases between them. Germline CDR1 reads LNHDA; CDR2 reads SQIVND (reference sequence). This CDR3 is built from 15 residues. CDR3 bases: TGTGCCAGTAGTAGTCCGGGACACGGAACCTACGAGCAGTACTTC. As protein: CASSSPGHGTYEQYF.

On this clone: This sample includes further DNA sequences coding for the same CDR3. The chain links TRBV5-1 to TRBJ1-1; no definite D call. The CDR3 length is 14 residues. Germline V gene lookup returns CDR1 SGHRS and CDR2 YFSETQ. Trimming took off 1 base at V and 1 base at J, with 8 bases between the two ends. The chain's CDR3 is CASSLFGQNTEAFF. The CDR3, as DNA: TGCGCCAGCAGCTTGTTTGGGCAGAACACTGAAGCTTTCTTT.

In nucleotides, the CDR3 is TGTGCCAGCAGCCAAGTCGTAGGGGACGGAGCCTACGAGCAGTACTTC. Translating it yields CASSQVVGDGAYEQYF. The chain employs TRBV4-2 and TRBJ2-7; possibly TRBD1 or TRBD2 for D (5 bases each). V gave up 1 base and J gave up 2 bases, with 15 bases separating them. Germline V lookup: CDR1 LGHNA, CDR2 YNFKEQ. CDR3 length: 16 residues.

The V and J genes are TRBV9 and TRBJ2-7; possibly TRBD1 or TRBD2 for D (5 bases each). Trimming cost V 4 bases and J 0 bases, with 14 bases left between them. Germline V CDR1 and CDR2: SGDLS, YYNGEE. The CDR3 extends over 15 amino acids. CDR3 residues: CASSPEGYSSYEQYF. In DNA, the CDR3 is TGTGCCAGCAGCCCCGAGGGGTATAGCTCCTACGAGCAGTACTTC.

V and J are TRBV28 and TRBJ2-2; D is possibly TRBD1 or TRBD2 (6 bases each). The CDR3 has 20 residues. V lost 6 bases and J 6 bases, leaving 32 bases between the germline ends. Germline V gene sequence: CDR1 MDHEN, CDR2 SYDVKM. The CDR3 spells CASSGGGRTLTGKRAGELFF. Here the CDR3 DNA reads TGTGCCAGCAGCGGGGGAGGAAGAACCTTAACAGGGAAAAGGGCCGGGGAGCTGTTTTTT.

The genes are TRBV5-1 and TRBJ2-7, with D possibly being TRBD1 or TRBD2 (6 bases each). The CDR3 is made up of 14 amino acids. Germline V gene data show CDR1 as SGHRS and CDR2 as YFSETQ. The ends were cut back, 7 bases at V and 0 bases at J, with 14 bases in the middle. CDR3 nucleotide sequence: TGCGCCAGCGGCAACAGGGAGGCCTCCTACGAGCAGTACTTC. Its translation: CASGNREASYEQYF.

This clone was seen once. The chain has TRBV28 and TRBJ2-5; TRBD2 is a possible D gene (5 bases). The V and J ends lost 2 bases and 2 bases respectively, with 9 bases between them. CDR1 is MDHEN and CDR2 is SYDVKM in the germline V gene. The CDR3 runs 14 residues. CDR3 loop: CASSLVGKQETQYF. CDR3 DNA: TGTGCCAGCAGTTTAGTCGGGAAGCAAGAGACCCAGTACTTC.

The chain has TRBV10-2 and TRBJ1-2; D is uncertain. V lost 6 bases, J lost 3 bases, and 14 bases lay in between. Germline values: CDR1 WSHSY, CDR2 SAAADI. This CDR3 contains 14 residues. The CDR3 sequence is CASRWSGSDYGYTF. CDR3 coding DNA: TGCGCCAGCAGGTGGTCGGGCAGTGACTATGGCTACACCTTC.

The chain has TRBV18 and TRBJ2-1; 9 bases agree with TRBD1. The CDR3 runs to 14 residues. The J segment lost 7 bases and the V segment lost 5 bases, leaving 6 bases of the junction unmatched. Germline CDR1 reads KGHSH; CDR2 reads LQKENI. The CDR3 reads CASSLQGAGNEQFF. CDR3 nucleotides: TGTGCCAGCTCATTACAGGGGGCTGGGAATGAGCAGTTCTTC.

The J gene is TRBJ1-3, the V gene TRBV4-1, with a tentative D call TRBD1 (5 bases). Trimming took off 4 bases at V and 1 base at J, with 11 bases between the two ends. The germline gives CDR1 MGHRA, CDR2 YSYEKL. This CDR3 is built from 15 residues. The CDR3 region has the DNA TGCGCCAGCAGCCCCCTAGGGGTTTCTGGAAACACCATATATTTT. Its protein is CASSPLGVSGNTIYF.

This chain uses TRBV2 with TRBJ1-5; D uncertain. CDR1 is SNHLY and CDR2 is FYNNEI in the germline V gene. This CDR3 is 14 amino acids long. The V end lost 7 bases, the J end lost 6 bases, and 16 bases lay between the germline ends. CDR3 sequence reads: CASTEDGVRQPQHF. The CDR3 DNA is TGTGCCAGCACAGAGGACGGAGTCCGTCAGCCCCAGCATTTT.

Worth noting for this clone: Other DNA sequences in the sample encode the same CDR3. The V gene is TRBV15, the J gene TRBJ2-7, with D hard to call. There are 12 residues in the CDR3. V was clipped by 1 base and J by 4 bases, with 5 bases between them. Germline V gene sequence: CDR1 LNHNV, CDR2 YYDKDF (reference sequence). The CDR3 here is CATSRVGYEQYF. CDR3 sequence (DNA): TGTGCCACCAGCAGAGTGGGGTACGAGCAGTACTTC.

The chain employs TRBV18 and TRBJ2-7, with D perhaps matching TRBD2 (5 bases). CDR1 and CDR2 (germline): KGHSH, LQKENI. This CDR3 spans 15 amino acids. Trimming shortened V by 3 bases and J by 0 bases, and 12 bases separated the two germline ends. The CDR3 nucleotides read TGTGCCAGCTCACCCTCGGGGAGCTCCTCCTACGAGCAGTACTTC. It specifies CASSPSGSSSYEQYF.

The chain combines TRBV5-8 with TRBJ1-1; D call uncertain. This CDR3 is 14 amino acids long. Germline V gene lookup returns CDR1 SGHTS and CDR2 YDEGEE. The V end lost 7 bases, the J end lost 0 bases, and 13 bases lay between the germline ends. The CDR3, as DNA: TGTGCCAGCCCCGTTGAGGTAATGAACACTGAAGCTTTCTTT. This translates into CASPVEVMNTEAFF.